This TCR beta chain was found in a study of spatial heterogeneity in lung cancer (dated by TCRdb to between 2018 and 2021). About the full investigation: Donors were 72 patients with early-stage, untreated non-small cell lung cancer from the lung TRACERx cohort. Follow-up PBMC samples were sequenced whenever available, with the median time to follow-up being approximately two years after resection. More beta-chain than alpha-chain transcripts were consistently detected, likely reflecting higher beta-chain transcript abundance. In the raw uncorrected reads, each unique combination of TCR and UMI appeared more than ten times on average. In non-small cell lung cancer, the study quantitatively compared TCR alpha and beta repertoires across several tumor regions, matched nontumor lung, and blood. Nonsynonymous mutation counts, determined by whole-exome sequencing of tumor tissue, were related to TCR repertoire features. Both alpha and beta chains were TCR-sequenced in samples taken at surgery, namely 220 tumor regions, approximately 63 matched nontumor lung samples and 50 to 60 PBMC samples. What the work shows at the level of the full study, not this receptor alone: Ubiquitous expanded tumor TCRs were detected in blood more often at tumor resection than at routine follow-up. Comparisons of baseline and follow-up blood repertoires included only around 14 patients. Additional single-cell paired TCR alpha and beta sequencing was considered necessary to confirm, at a functional level, the hypothesis that regional TCRs recognize regional mutations.

CDR1 MNHEY and CDR2 SVGAGI were looked up in the germline V gene. Spanning cysteine to phenylalanine, the CDR3 consists of 16 amino acids. The sequence is cut down to CDR3 DNA, 48 bases in frame from base 1. V is pared back by 0 bases and J by 4 bases, with 15 bases lying between the germline termini. The table lists this clonotype with many counts. Its antigen has not been determined. No base quality information exists; no much larger clone differs at one position. The method behind the library was 5' RACE. The instrument given in TCRdb is NextSeq 500. The TCR library protocol attached a unique molecular identifier to each TCR cDNA molecule to allow correction of PCR and sequencing errors. The source study handled its data this way. Decombinator tools were used for TCR identification, UMI-based error correction and CDR3 extraction. TCRs above a frequency of 2 per 1,000, corresponding to the top 1% of the tumor frequency distribution, were defined as expanded. Renyi diversity was calculated using the R vegan package after each repertoire was subsampled 100 times to 5,000 TCRs. CDR3 similarity networks were constructed using string-kernel similarity of amino acid triplets, with links drawn between CDR3s whose pairwise similarity was above 0.82. Through fastp at Q25 and MiXCR, TCRdb rebuilt clones from the public reads, retaining in-frame beta chains. Rows merge per CDR3 protein into single entries with the most common DNA and genes. TCRdb, not the authors, supplied the V and J calls. Here the sample has about 25,000 distinct CDR3 sequences; around 6.1% occur a single time. The ten largest clones capture around 21% of the sample.

The time point tag for this specimen amounts to: blood at routine non-recurrence follow-up after resection. Without any cell sorting, TCR sequencing was performed on whole RNA extracted either from tumor and nontumor lung tissue or from cryopreserved PBMC samples. A patient was chosen for TCR sequencing only when enough RNA was available from at least two tumor regions. The receptor comes from a male donor with early-stage non-small cell lung cancer. This chain joins TRBV6-5 to TRBJ1-2; the D region possibly corresponds to TRBD1 (6 bases align). The source was PBMCs, collected at follow-up. The bases read TGTGCCAGCAGTTACTCGGTCCCCGACAGGAGCTATGGCTACACCTTC. This gives the protein CASSYSVPDRSYGYTF.